This is a list of T cell receptor beta chains from one sample in a study of T cells in Graves' hyperthyroidism and ophthalmopathy. MiXCR, run by TCRdb on the multiplex PCR reads, gives a single entry per CDR3 protein. The data hold fewer than 350,000 distinct CDR3 sequences, with 10% to 15% observed a single time. The sample was blood. The receptors come from a woman under 40 with Graves' hyperthyroidism that later progressed to Graves' ophthalmopathy. Both conserved end residues are part of each CDR3.

CDR3	V	J
CASSYSELRGETQYF	TRBV6-6	TRBJ2-5
CASSQDQIAERGCEQYF	TRBV4-2	TRBJ2-7
CASSRPDSSYEQYF	TRBV19	TRBJ2-7
CSVFRGRGTEAFF	TRBV29-1	TRBJ1-1
CASHKYDGYTF	TRBV19	TRBJ1-2
CASSLGTGVNEQYF	TRBV12-3/TRBV12-4	TRBJ2-7
CASSPGLAGVGTQYF	TRBV6-2/TRBV6-3	TRBJ2-5
CASSATVDTQYF	TRBV27	TRBJ2-3
CASSPRGHTQYF	TRBV11-2	TRBJ2-3
CASSQDRTGGLYLYNEQFF	TRBV7-9	TRBJ2-1
CASSYPVRGTVTFF	TRBV6-2/TRBV6-3	TRBJ1-1
CASSPPLVGLAQRTDTQYF	TRBV7-2	TRBJ2-3
CASSSGTDLKAFF	TRBV13	TRBJ1-1
CASMGALVDTQYF	TRBV2	TRBJ2-3
CASSQELAGPYEQFF	TRBV3-1	TRBJ2-1
CASSLSRDRGGEQYF	TRBV7-2	TRBJ2-7
CASSSKAVYNEQFF	TRBV11-2	TRBJ2-1
CASSDQGGGDEQFF	TRBV2	TRBJ2-1
CASSQGGGYQETQYF	TRBV4-1	TRBJ2-5
CASSPALASSTDTQYF	TRBV7-2	TRBJ2-3
CATRQGLRETQYF	TRBV12-3/TRBV12-4	TRBJ2-5
CSVERGDQSDSYEQYF	TRBV29-1	TRBJ2-7
CASSMQETQYF	TRBV7-2	TRBJ2-5
CASSLARNVGGDEQYF	TRBV13	TRBJ2-7
CASSPTYQETQYF	TRBV18	TRBJ2-5
CAWTPSSYNEQFF	TRBV30	TRBJ2-1
CASSSLKAGGQETQYF	TRBV5-5	TRBJ2-5
CASTPGLLAGYNEQFF	TRBV27	TRBJ2-1
CASSGQGDEQFF	TRBV27	TRBJ2-1
CASSEKGRKNEKLFF	TRBV6-1	TRBJ1-4
CAISESLGGPQETQYF	TRBV10-3	TRBJ2-5
CSASGGARGELFF	TRBV20-1	TRBJ2-2
CASSIGSLAGNTGELFF	TRBV19	TRBJ2-2
CAISGTTNEKLFF	TRBV10-3	TRBJ1-4
CASKLSAIGGHGETQYF	TRBV3-1	TRBJ2-5
CASSSNYGAGWAYEQYF	TRBV7-9	TRBJ2-7
CASSQDHARGYTF	TRBV3-2	TRBJ1-2